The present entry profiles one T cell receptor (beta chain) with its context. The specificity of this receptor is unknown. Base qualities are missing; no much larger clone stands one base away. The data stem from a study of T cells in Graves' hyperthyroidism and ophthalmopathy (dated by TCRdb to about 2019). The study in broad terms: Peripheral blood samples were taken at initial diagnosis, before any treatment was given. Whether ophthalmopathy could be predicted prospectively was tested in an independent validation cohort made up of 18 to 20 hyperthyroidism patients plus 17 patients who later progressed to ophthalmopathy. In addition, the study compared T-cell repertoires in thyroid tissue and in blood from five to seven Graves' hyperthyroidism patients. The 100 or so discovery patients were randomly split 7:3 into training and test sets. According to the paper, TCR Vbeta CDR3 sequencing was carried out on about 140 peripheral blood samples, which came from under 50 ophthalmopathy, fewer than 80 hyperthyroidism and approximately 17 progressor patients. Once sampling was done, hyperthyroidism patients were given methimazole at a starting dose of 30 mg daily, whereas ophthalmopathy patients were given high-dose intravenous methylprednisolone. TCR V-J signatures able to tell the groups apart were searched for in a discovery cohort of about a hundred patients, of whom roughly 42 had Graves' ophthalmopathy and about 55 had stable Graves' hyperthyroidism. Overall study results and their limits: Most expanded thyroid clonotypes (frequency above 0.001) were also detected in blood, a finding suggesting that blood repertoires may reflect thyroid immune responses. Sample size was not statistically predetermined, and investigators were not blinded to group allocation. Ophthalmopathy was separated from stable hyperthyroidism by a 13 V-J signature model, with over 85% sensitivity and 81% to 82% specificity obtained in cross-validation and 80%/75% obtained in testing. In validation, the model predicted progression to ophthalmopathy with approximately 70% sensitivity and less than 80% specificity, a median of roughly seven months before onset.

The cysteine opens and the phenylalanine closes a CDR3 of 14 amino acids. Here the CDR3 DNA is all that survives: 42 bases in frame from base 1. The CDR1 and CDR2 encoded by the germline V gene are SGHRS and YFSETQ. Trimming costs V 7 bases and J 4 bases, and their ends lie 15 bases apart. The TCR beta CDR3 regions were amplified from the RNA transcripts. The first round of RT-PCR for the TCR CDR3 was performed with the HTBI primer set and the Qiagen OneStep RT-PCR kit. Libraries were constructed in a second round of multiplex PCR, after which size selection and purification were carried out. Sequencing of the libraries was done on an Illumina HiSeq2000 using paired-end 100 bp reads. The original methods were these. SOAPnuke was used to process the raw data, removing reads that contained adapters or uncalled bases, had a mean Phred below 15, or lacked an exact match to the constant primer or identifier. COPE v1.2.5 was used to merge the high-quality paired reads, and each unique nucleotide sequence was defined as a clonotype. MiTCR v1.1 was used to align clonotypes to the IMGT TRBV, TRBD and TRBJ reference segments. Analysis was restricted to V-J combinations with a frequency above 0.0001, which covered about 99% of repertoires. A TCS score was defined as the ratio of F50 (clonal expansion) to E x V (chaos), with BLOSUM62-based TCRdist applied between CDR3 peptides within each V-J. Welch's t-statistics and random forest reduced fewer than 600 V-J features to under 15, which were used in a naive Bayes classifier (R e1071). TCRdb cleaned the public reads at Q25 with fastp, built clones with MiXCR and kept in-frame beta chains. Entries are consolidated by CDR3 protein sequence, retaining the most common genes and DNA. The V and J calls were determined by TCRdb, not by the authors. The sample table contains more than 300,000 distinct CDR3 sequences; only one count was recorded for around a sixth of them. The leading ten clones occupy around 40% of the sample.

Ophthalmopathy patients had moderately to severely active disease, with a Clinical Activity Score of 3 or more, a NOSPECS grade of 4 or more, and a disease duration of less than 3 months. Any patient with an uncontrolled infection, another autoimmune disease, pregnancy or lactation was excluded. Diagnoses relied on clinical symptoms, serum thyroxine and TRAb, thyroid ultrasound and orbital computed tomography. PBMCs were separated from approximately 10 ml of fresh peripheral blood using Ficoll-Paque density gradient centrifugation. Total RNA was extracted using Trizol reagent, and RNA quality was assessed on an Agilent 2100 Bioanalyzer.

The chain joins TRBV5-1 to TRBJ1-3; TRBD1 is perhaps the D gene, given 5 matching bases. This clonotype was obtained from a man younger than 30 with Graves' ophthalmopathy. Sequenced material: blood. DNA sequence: TGCGCCAGCGCCACGGAGGGGAACGGAAACACCATATATTTT. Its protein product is CASATEGNGNTIYF.